The rows below give T cell receptor beta chains drawn from one sample of a study of preoperative IRX-2 immunotherapy in early breast cancer. Here immunoSEQ multiplex PCR was the method, and the copy in TCRdb shows in-frame clones only, minus some. The repertoire holds roughly 11,000 clones, with around 86% as singletons. The sample consisted of lymph node tissue, taken before IRX-2 immunotherapy. Receptors were obtained from a human donor with breast cancer. Both conserved end residues are part of each CDR3.

>TRBV7-1|TRBJ2-1
CATTTSGRVHEQFF
>TRBV29-1|TRBJ1-2
CSVVDSFLGTYGYTF
>TRBV18|TRBJ1-1
CASSPGLGGGKAEAFF
>TRBV8-2|TRBJ2-7
CASSLQGRGRYEQYF
>TRBV6-8|TRBJ2-7
CASSPGLQGNEQYF
>TRBV11-3|TRBJ1-1
CASSLDGGQRNTEAFF
>TRBV19|TRBJ1-1
CASSSKSGTTEAFF
>TRBV11-3|TRBJ2-5
CASSFAGGGETQYF
>TRBV7-6|TRBJ1-2
CASSPGGGRYGYTF
>TRBV19|TRBJ2-1
CASRGGRLALYNEQFF
>TRBV6-8|TRBJ1-2
CASSYLEGLRGGYTF
>TRBV6-8|TRBJ2-1
CASSAGGSYNEQFF
>TRBV19|TRBJ2-1
CASSHGTSDSEQFF
>TRBV19|TRBJ1-2
CASNKPGTGSYGYTF
>TRBV29-1|TRBJ1-4
CSVGRMGEKLFF
>TRBV5-1|TRBJ2-2
CASTEGDGTGELFF
>TRBV11-3|TRBJ2-7
CASSPRLAGGPGKNEQYF
>TRBV11-3|TRBJ2-2
CASSAGQVPGELFF
>TRBV5-1|TRBJ2-5
CASSEQGAQETQYF
>TRBV6-8|TRBJ2-7
CASSGTFSSYEQYF
>TRBV6-8|TRBJ2-3
CASSDGTDTQYF
>TRBV19|TRBJ2-1
CASSKRGLAGGRGSYNEQFF
>TRBV7-2|TRBJ1-1
CATRPGPYTEAFF
>TRBV19|TRBJ2-1
CASSISAGQFF
>TRBV5-8|TRBJ2-7
CASSWDPSLGQYF
>TRBV15|TRBJ2-7
CATSRPGTSYEQYF
>TRBV29-1|TRBJ1-2
CSVGFSDYGYTF
>TRBV6-8|TRBJ1-2
CASSPGGGYGYTF
>TRBV11-3|TRBJ1-1
CASSFGQGNMNTEAFF
>TRBV11-3|TRBJ2-1
CASSLAGGSYNEQFF
>TRBV12-5|TRBJ2-7
CASSSGGTYEQYF
>TRBV6-8|TRBJ2-7
CASRPRTNEQYF
>TRBV29-1|TRBJ2-1
CSVELLAGYNEQFF
>TRBV6-8|TRBJ2-5
CAISGGLAGGTQYF
>TRBV18|TRBJ2-4
CASSPRLAKNIQYF
>TRBV11-3|TRBJ2-2
CASSSHRGQAGELFF
>TRBV7-7|TRBJ2-7
CASSLAGGQTLYEQYF
>TRBV23-1|TRBJ2-1
CASSQDHVGRSYNEQFF
>TRBV11-3|TRBJ2-7
CASSLDLPAGGYEQYF
>TRBV19|TRBJ1-5
CASSNKRGRGANQPQHF
>TRBV6-8|TRBJ2-7
CASSTGTGGYEQYF
>TRBV25-1|TRBJ1-3
CASSAGWPGNTIYF
>TRBV11-3|TRBJ2-7
CASSLSGGAGYEQYF
>TRBV6-8|TRBJ1-3
CASSYGTGLTGNTIYF
>TRBV6-8|TRBJ2-7
CASSYSIAYEQYF
>TRBV7-1|TRBJ2-7
CASSYRGASYEQYF
>TRBV19|TRBJ1-5
CASTKPGTGNQPQHF
>TRBV18|TRBJ2-3
CASSPPRTDPWGTDTQYF
>TRBV11-3|TRBJ1-3
CASRTGQVGHSGNTIYF
>TRBV28|TRBJ2-3
CASSLGLELINTQYF
>TRBV6-8|TRBJ1-1
CASSYTGSPQNTEAFF
>TRBV12-5|TRBJ2-1
CASSASSGRAIEQFF
>TRBV14|TRBJ2-1
CASSQVTGLAGRDNEQFF
>TRBV11-3|TRBJ1-1
CASSLTGLVNTEAFF